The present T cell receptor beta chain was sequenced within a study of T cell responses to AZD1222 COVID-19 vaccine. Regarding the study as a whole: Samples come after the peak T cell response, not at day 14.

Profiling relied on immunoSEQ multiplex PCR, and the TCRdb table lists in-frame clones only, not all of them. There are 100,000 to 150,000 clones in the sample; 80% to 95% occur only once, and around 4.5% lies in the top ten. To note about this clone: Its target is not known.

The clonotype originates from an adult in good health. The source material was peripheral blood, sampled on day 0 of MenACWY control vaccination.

The CDR3 coding sequence is TGTGCCAGCAGCTTACTCCGGGGGGTAGCCCAAGAGACCCAGTACTTC. Protein product: CASSLLRGVAQETQYF. The rearrangement uses TRBV11-1 and TRBJ2-5; 7 bases line up with TRBD2. The CDR3 consists of 16 residues. Germline-derived CDR1 and CDR2 are SGHAT and FQDESV (reference sequence). J was trimmed by 1 base and V by 2 bases; bases with no gene match: 7.